This T cell receptor beta chain derives from a study of blood T cell repertoires in COVID-19. Trimming at V came to 5 bases and at J to 13 bases, leaving 7 bases not matched to a gene. Germline V gene lookup returns CDR1 MGHRA and CDR2 YSYEKL. The CDR3 extends over 11 amino acids. Method: immunoSEQ multiplex PCR; TCRdb's copy keeps in-frame clones and lacks some. The sample carries around 160,000 clones, 70% to 90% recorded once. Source material: peripheral blood. V usage is TRBV4-1 and J usage is TRBJ1-1; 7 bases are shared with TRBD1. The clonotype was recovered from a woman aged 60-70 years with COVID-19, enrolled during active disease. The CDR3 loop reads CASSGGTAVFF. The CDR3 nucleotides are TGCGCCAGCAGCGGAGGGACAGCCGTTTTCTTT.